One and the same sample provided the 24 T cell receptor beta chains below, sequenced in a study of blood T cell repertoires in COVID-19. Using immunoSEQ multiplex PCR, the repertoire was profiled, and TCRdb retains in-frame clones only, with some absent. The sample shows 200,000 to 300,000 clones, about nine tenths of them seen only once. Sequencing was done on a sample of PBMCs or T cells enriched from blood (not recorded which). The receptors derive from a woman aged 40 to 50 with acute COVID-19.

The chain carries TRBV5-4 and TRBJ1-3, with 8 bases identical to TRBD1. Per germline, CDR1 SGHNT and CDR2 YYREEE (reference sequence). J lost 2 bases, V lost 4 bases, and 5 bases had no gene match. The CDR3 has 15 amino acids. DNA for the CDR3: TGTGCCAGCAGCCTCGGACAGGGTACTGGAAACACCATATATTTT. The encoded protein is CASSLGQGTGNTIYF.

J is TRBJ1-1 and V is TRBV3-1 (or the pseudogene TRBV3-2); possibly TRBD1 for D (6 bases). V lost 0 bases to trimming and J lost 0 bases, with 14 bases between them. CDR1 and CDR2 from the germline V gene are LGHDT and YNNKEL (reference sequence). The CDR3 is 17 residues long. CDR3 amino acids: CASSQDSQGNLNTEAFF. The CDR3, as DNA: TGTGCCAGCAGCCAAGATTCCCAGGGGAATTTGAACACTGAAGCTTTCTTT.

The chain couples TRBV7-9 to TRBJ1-1; TRBD1 matches 9 bases. Per the germline V gene, CDR1 is SEHNR and CDR2 is FQNEAQ (reference sequence). The V segment lost 5 bases and the J segment 8 bases; nucleotides outside the gene matches: 6. The CDR3 covers 13 residues. CDR3 DNA: TGTGCCAGCAGCATACAGGGGGCTGACGAAGCTTTCTTT. Amino acid sequence: CASSIQGADEAFF.

This sequence joins TRBV3-1 (or the pseudogene TRBV3-2) and TRBJ1-5; tentative D call: TRBD1 (6 bases). The germline V gene has CDR1 LGHDT and CDR2 YNNKEL (reference sequence). There are 15 residues in the CDR3. V lost 4 bases to trimming and J lost 3 bases, with 13 bases between them. The CDR3 DNA reads TGTGCCAGCAGCCGGGACACGAATTCCAATCAGCCCCAGCATTTT. Amino acid sequence: CASSRDTNSNQPQHF.

V usage is TRBV2 and J usage is TRBJ2-7; 7 bases align to TRBD1. With 6 bases clipped from V and 0 bases from J, the junction kept 5 bases outside the gene matches. Germline-derived CDR1 and CDR2 are SNHLY and FYNNEI. CDR3 length: 14 residues. In DNA form, the CDR3 reads TGTGCCAGCAGCCCGGACAGGCACTCCTACGAGCAGTACTTC. Translating gives CASSPDRHSYEQYF.

The J gene is TRBJ2-3, the V gene TRBV19; 7 nucleotides agree with TRBD2. Germline values: CDR1 LNHDA, CDR2 SQIVND (reference sequence). This CDR3 has 13 amino acids. V trimming: 11 bases; J trimming: 0 bases; junction bases outside the gene matches: 5. The CDR3 here is CAVASGSTDTQYF. In DNA form, the CDR3 reads TGTGCCGTTGCTAGCGGAAGCACAGATACGCAGTATTTT.

V gene TRBV19 combines with J gene TRBJ2-2; perhaps TRBD2 as D (5 bases). V lost 5 bases, J lost 4 bases, and 11 bases lay in between. The CDR3 consists of 14 residues. CDR1 LNHDA and CDR2 SQIVND come from the germline V gene (reference sequence). This CDR3 is CASSATAGTGELFF. CDR3 DNA sequence: TGTGCCAGTAGTGCCACGGCGGGCACCGGGGAGCTGTTTTTT. Drawing the rest from reference TRBV19 and TRBJ2-2, the complete variable domain is DGGITQSPKYLFRKEGQNVTLSCEQNLNHDAMYWYRQDPGQGLRLIYYSQIVNDFQKGDIAEGYSVSREKKESFPLTVTSAQKNPTAFYLCASSATAGTGELFFGEGSRLTVL.

This chain links TRBV14 with TRBJ1-1, with D uncertain. Trimming left V 4 bases short and J 1 base short, with 7 bases between. The CDR3 spans 13 residues. CDR1 and CDR2 from the germline V gene are SGHDN and FVKESK. The CDR3 region has the DNA TGTGCCAGCAGCCGAAGCGGGAACACTGAAGCTTTCTTT. Residues: CASSRSGNTEAFF.

V is TRBV11-2 and J is TRBJ2-3; 7 bases agree with TRBD2. This CDR3 is built from 15 residues. V lost 4 bases and J lost 2; bases outside the gene matches: 6. CDR1 is SGHAT, CDR2 FQNNGV, per germline. The CDR3 bases are TGTGCCAGCAGCTCGGCTAGCGGAAACACAGATACGCAGTATTTT. Protein sequence: CASSSASGNTDTQYF. Full variable domain (outside the CDR3, taken from reference TRBV11-2 and TRBJ2-3): EAGVAQSPRYKIIEKRQSVAFWCNPISGHATLYWYQQILGQGPKLLIQFQNNGVVDDSQLPKDRFSAERLKGVDSTLKIQPAKLEDSAVYLCASSSASGNTDTQYFGPGTRLTVL.

The rearrangement uses TRBV11-2 and TRBJ1-4; no clear D. This CDR3 has 15 residues. V lost 1 base, J lost 5 bases, and 11 bases lay in between. The germline V gene encodes CDR1 SGHAT and CDR2 FQNNGV. The CDR3 protein is CASSLASPENEKLFF. CDR3 bases: TGTGCCAGCAGCTTAGCCTCTCCAGAAAATGAAAAACTGTTTTTT.

The chain recombines TRBV5-5 with TRBJ1-1, with D possibly TRBD1 on 5 matching bases. Germline assignment: CDR1 SGHKS and CDR2 YYEKEE (reference sequence). The ends were cut back, 4 bases at V and 0 bases at J, with 13 bases in the middle. The CDR3 covers 15 residues. The CDR3 nucleotides read TGTGCCAGCAGCCGCATCGACAGCATGAACACTGAAGCTTTCTTT. Translating it yields CASSRIDSMNTEAFF.

This clone occurred once. This chain connects TRBV19 to TRBJ1-3; a weak D match, TRBD1 (6 bases). V was clipped by 6 bases and J by 8 bases, with 8 bases between them. CDR1 and CDR2 (germline): LNHDA, SQIVND (reference sequence). The CDR3 loop spans 11 amino acids. As DNA, the CDR3 is TGTGCCAGTAGCAGGGGTCACACCATATATTTT. Its translation: CASSRGHTIYF.

The CDR3 region has the DNA TGTGCCAGCAGCATAAGACTAGCGGGGGGCACAGATACGCAGTATTTT. Translated: CASSIRLAGGTDTQYF. The gene calls are TRBV5-6 and TRBJ2-3; 12 bases match TRBD2. Germline V gives CDR1 SGHDT, CDR2 YYEEEE. The junction had 4 bases not matched to a gene; V was cut back by 4 bases and J by 1 base. This CDR3 spans 16 amino acids.

This sequence joins TRBV5-5 and TRBJ1-1; unclear D gene. V lost 4 bases and J lost 3, with 16 bases in between. This CDR3 has 15 amino acids. CDR1 and CDR2 from the germline V gene are SGHKS and YYEKEE (reference sequence). The CDR3 reads CASSLARSSDTEAFF. CDR3 in DNA: TGTGCCAGCAGCCTGGCCCGGAGCTCGGACACTGAAGCTTTCTTT.

The J gene is TRBJ1-3, the V gene TRBV28; no reliable D call. In germline, CDR1 is MDHEN, CDR2 SYDVKM. The CDR3 is 15 residues long. The ends were cut back, 5 bases at V and 0 bases at J, with 11 bases in the middle. In DNA form, the CDR3 reads TGTGCCAGCAGTCTTGGAGCAAGCTCTGGAAACACCATATATTTT. Protein product: CASSLGASSGNTIYF.

The CDR3 spells CASEEGRETQYF. The CDR3 nucleotides are TGTGCCAGCGAAGAAGGGAGGGAGACCCAGTACTTC. The chain has TRBV28 and TRBJ2-5; D is possibly TRBD2 (6 bases). Trimming cost V 8 bases and J 5 bases, with 12 bases left between them. Germline V gene data show CDR1 as MDHEN and CDR2 as SYDVKM. CDR3 length: 12 amino acids.

The chain employs TRBV28 and TRBJ1-1; no clear D. The germline V and J ends were trimmed by 3 bases and 7 bases, with 9 bases remaining between them. The CDR3 runs 12 residues. Germline CDR1 is MDHEN and CDR2 is SYDVKM. CDR3 sequence reads: CASSLARYEAFF. CDR3 DNA sequence: TGTGCCAGCAGTTTGGCCAGATATGAAGCTTTCTTT.

The chain recombines TRBV19 with TRBJ2-3, with TRBD1 as a possible D gene (6 bases). This CDR3 is 14 amino acids long. Trimming removed 4 bases from V and 4 bases from J, with 12 bases in between. Germline CDR1 reads LNHDA; CDR2 reads SQIVND (reference sequence). CDR3 residues: CASSNQGNSDTQYF. The DNA for the CDR3 is TGTGCCAGTAGTAATCAGGGGAATTCAGATACGCAGTATTTT.

V is TRBV9 and J is TRBJ2-5; maybe TRBD1 (7 bases). The germline CDR1 and CDR2 sequences are SGDLS and YYNGEE. Trimming took 0 bases from V and 7 from J, leaving 10 bases between them. The CDR3 is 13 residues long. CDR3 protein: CASSVGQGGTQYF. The CDR3, as DNA: TGTGCCAGCAGCGTAGGCCAGGGGGGGACCCAGTACTTC.

The chain uses TRBV3-1 (or the pseudogene TRBV3-2) and TRBJ2-5, with 7 bases fitting TRBD1. The CDR3 length is 14 residues. J was trimmed by 3 bases and V by 5 bases; bases with no gene match: 6. Germline V lookup: CDR1 LGHDT, CDR2 YNNKEL (reference sequence). The CDR3 bases are TGTGCCAGCAGCGAAGGGACAGTAAAAGAGACCCAGTACTTC. This sequence encodes CASSEGTVKETQYF.

The chain combines TRBV7-9 with TRBJ2-1; 10 bases align to TRBD2. Germline assignment: CDR1 SEHNR and CDR2 FQNEAQ (reference sequence). Trimming removed 1 base from V and 5 bases from J; junction bases left unmatched: 2. The CDR3 is 15 residues long. The CDR3 loop is CASSLETSGDNEQFF. Here the CDR3 DNA reads TGTGCCAGCAGCTTAGAAACTAGCGGGGACAATGAGCAGTTCTTC.

The V and J genes are TRBV7-9 and TRBJ2-7, with D possibly matching TRBD1 (6 bases). The CDR3 has 12 amino acids. Germline V gene data show CDR1 as SEHNR and CDR2 as FQNEAQ (reference sequence). V lost 5 bases to trimming and J lost 6 bases, with 11 bases between them. The CDR3 region has the DNA TGTGCCAGCAGCAAGGTCAGGGGCGAGCAGTACGTC. This codes for CASSKVRGEQYV.

V is TRBV4-1 and J is TRBJ1-1, with D unresolved. The V gene lost 0 bases and the J gene lost 0 bases, with 8 bases spanning the gap. CDR3 length equals 15 residues. Looked up from germline, CDR1 is MGHRA and CDR2 is YSYEKL. The CDR3 nucleotides are TGCGCCAGCAGCCAAGATGGCAGGTTGAACACTGAAGCTTTCTTT. Translated: CASSQDGRLNTEAFF.

This sequence joins TRBV4-3 and TRBJ2-1; perhaps TRBD1 as D (6 bases). V was shortened by 0 bases and J by 4 bases, with 10 bases between the two germline ends. The germline gives CDR1 LGHNA, CDR2 YSLEER. This CDR3 has 15 amino acids. CDR3 nucleotide sequence: TGCGCCAGCAGCCAAGAACGGACAGAATACAATGAGCAGTTCTTC. Its protein is CASSQERTEYNEQFF.